In its sample, the clone carrying this T cell receptor (beta chain) was seen once. The second PCR ran about 7 to 12 cycles with a sample-barcoded 5' primer and J-beta primers. A single record per CDR3 protein comes from TCRdb applying MiXCR to the 5' RACE reads. Of around 850,000 distinct CDR3 sequences in the sample, roughly 35% are singletons; the top ten hold 10% to 15%. The CDR3 covers 13 residues. V shed 8 bases and J shed 9 bases, with 17 bases lying between them. Germline-derived CDR1 and CDR2 are MNHEY and SVGAGI. The data were taken from a study of blood T cells in healthy people across ages. Study-level background: About one barcoded beta molecule was captured per two T cells (by template switching).

The sequenced material came from blood. The receptor was isolated from a man younger than 35 in good health. The chain employs TRBV6-5 and TRBJ2-1; D is unclear. The CDR3 DNA reads TGTGCCAGCCAACGGACGGCGCGAGGTGAGCAGTTCTTC. This encodes CASQRTARGEQFF.